This T cell receptor beta chain was obtained from a study of regulatory T cells in long-lasting Graves disease. Points from the study as a whole: The study examined only peripheral blood, not thyroid tissue.

Note on this clonotype: Its antigen is not identified.

As to time point: newly diagnosed GD, antithyroid drugs for less than 3 months. PBMC RNA was the source of the TCR library. For TCR beta, libraries came from iRepertoire HTBI primers and Arm-PCR of CDR3 regions. TCRdb recomputed calls from the multiplex PCR reads with MiXCR, one row per CDR3 protein. The data show 500,000 or so distinct CDR3 sequences, about 16% seen once. The CDR3 is 15 amino acids. Trimming shortened V by 6 bases and J by 3 bases, and 17 bases separated the two germline ends. Germline lookup yields CDR1 KGHSH and CDR2 LQKENI. The sample also formed part of further work on T cells in Graves' hyperthyroidism and ophthalmopathy. That source reports: The patients, who ranged from 18 to 65 in age, presented with newly diagnosed hyperthyroidism lasting under 2 months. Any patient presenting with uncontrolled infection, other autoimmune disease, pregnancy or lactation was left out.

The J gene is TRBJ1-2, the V gene TRBV18; unclear D gene. The sample in question was peripheral blood mononuclear cells (PBMCs), obtained at new diagnosis, from a patient treated with antithyroid drugs. The clonotype comes from a woman aged 35-65 years with Graves disease. The CDR3 sequence: CASSGPRPGHYGYTF. The CDR3 nucleotides are TGTGCCAGCTCGGGTCCCCGACCTGGTCACTATGGCTACACCTTC.